These 3 T cell receptor beta chains share one sample of origin, sequenced in a study of regulatory T cells in long-lasting Graves disease. Construction of the TCR beta libraries employed iRepertoire HTBI primers in conjunction with Arm-PCR of CDR3 regions. In TCRdb, the multiplex PCR reads were re-called with MiXCR into one record per CDR3 protein. The sample records a few hundred thousand distinct CDR3 sequences, around 24% being singletons. The time point here: persistent/refractory GD, antithyroid drugs over 5 years with positive TRAb. Generation of the TCR library employed RNA extracted from PBMCs. Sequences were derived from peripheral blood mononuclear cells (PBMCs), sampled when the disease was refractory, from a patient treated with antithyroid drugs. The receptors were gathered from a female donor with Graves disease.

This clonotype has only a few counts. The chain recombines TRBV20-1 with TRBJ2-7; the D gene is possibly TRBD2 (5 bases). The V gene's germline CDR1 is DFQATT and CDR2 SNEGSKA (reference sequence). CDR3 length equals 11 residues. V gave up 7 bases and J gave up 6 bases, with 13 bases separating them. CDR3 in DNA: TGCAGTGGCTTACTAGTTCCCGAGCAGTACTTC. Translated: CSGLLVPEQYF.

The chain couples TRBV27 to TRBJ2-7; D ambiguous. Deletions cut 5 bases from V and 3 bases from J, with 11 bases between. The CDR3 is 13 amino acids. Germline assignment: CDR1 MNHEY and CDR2 SMNVEV (reference sequence). The CDR3, as DNA: TGTGCCAGCAGTGCCGACCCATTCTACGAGCAGTACTTC. Its protein product is CASSADPFYEQYF.

This clonotype has only a few counts. The V call is TRBV7-2, the J call TRBJ1-5; no clear D gene. CDR3 size: 13 residues. The germline gives CDR1 SGHTA, CDR2 FQGNSA. V lost 4 bases and J 4 bases, leaving 8 bases between the germline ends. The DNA of the CDR3 is TGTGCCAGCAGCTGGGATGTTAATCAGCCCCAGCATTTT. It translates to CASSWDVNQPQHF.